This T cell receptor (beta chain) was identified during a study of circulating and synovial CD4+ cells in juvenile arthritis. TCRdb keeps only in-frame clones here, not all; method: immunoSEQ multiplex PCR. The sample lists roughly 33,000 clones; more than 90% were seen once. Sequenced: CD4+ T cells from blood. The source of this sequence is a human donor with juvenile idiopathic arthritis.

The CDR3 DNA follows: TGCGCCAGCAGCCTAAGCGGGGTGCCTTCCTACAATGAGCAGTTCTTC. Protein sequence: CASSLSGVPSYNEQFF. The chain uses TRBV4-3 and TRBJ2-1; 7 nucleotides agree with TRBD2. Looked up from germline, CDR1 is LGHNA and CDR2 is YSLEER. Losses at the gene ends were 4 bases for V and 1 base for J; bases not matched to a gene: 7. The CDR3 has 16 amino acids.